The 9 T cell receptor beta chains given below trace back to one sample, sequenced in a study of shared clonotypes between healthy human individuals. Only in-frame clones appear in the TCRdb table, and some are missing; sequencing was by immunoSEQ multiplex PCR. This sample carries about 1 million clones, about 70% of them seen once, and the ten largest clones take around 1.5%. Sample: memory CD4+ T cells sorted from blood. The subset: CD45RA-negative fraction. The receptors derive from a man aged 18 to 29 in good health.

V is TRBV19 and J is TRBJ1-6; D is unresolved. V lost 7 bases to trimming and J lost 2 bases, with 12 bases between them. The germline V gene encodes CDR1 LNHDA and CDR2 SQIVND (reference sequence). This CDR3 comprises 15 residues. CDR3 residues: CASTDGRTYNSPLHF. The CDR3 region has the DNA TGTGCCAGTACCGACGGACGGACCTATAATTCACCCCTCCACTTT.

A remark on this clone: Other DNA sequences in this sample translate to the same CDR3. This chain joins TRBV30 and TRBJ1-5; a possible D gene is TRBD1 (5 bases). Per germline, CDR1 GTSNPN and CDR2 SVGIG (reference sequence). Trimming pared 1 base from V and 1 base from J, leaving 5 bases between. This CDR3 spans 13 amino acids. CDR3 region: CAWSGGSNQPQHF. CDR3 coding DNA: TGTGCCTGGAGTGGGGGGAGCAATCAGCCCCAGCATTTT.

The rearrangement uses TRBV10-3 and TRBJ1-2, with 9 bases matching TRBD1. V lost 3 bases and J lost 4; bases outside the gene matches: 6. Per the germline V gene, CDR1 is ENHRY and CDR2 is SYGVKD. This CDR3 contains 15 residues. CDR3 loop: CAISEETGGTYGYTF. CDR3 coding DNA: TGTGCCATCAGTGAAGAGACAGGGGGTACCTATGGCTACACCTTC.

The chain is built from TRBV6-5 and TRBJ2-6; D is perhaps TRBD1 (6 bases). Per the germline V gene, CDR1 is MNHEY and CDR2 is SVGAGI. The V end lost 8 bases, the J end lost 0 bases, and 11 bases lay between the germline ends. The CDR3 sequence is 15 residues long. The CDR3 loop reads CASGQGPSGANVLTF. The CDR3 nucleotides are TGTGCCAGCGGCCAGGGGCCCTCTGGGGCCAACGTCCTGACTTTC.

This clone was seen a handful of times. The genes are TRBV5-8 and TRBJ1-6; no clear D gene. The V end was cut by 0 bases, the J end by 19 bases, with 11 bases between. Germline V gene data show CDR1 as SGHTS and CDR2 as YDEGEE. The CDR3 loop spans 11 amino acids. DNA of the CDR3: TGTGCCAGCAGCTTGGCGGCTCGTGGGCACTTT. Its translation: CASSLAARGHF.

The chain has TRBV5-4 and TRBJ2-1; the D gene is possibly TRBD2 (6 bases). The CDR3 has 16 residues. The V end was cut by 0 bases, the J end by 5 bases, with 15 bases between. Per germline, CDR1 SGHNT and CDR2 YYREEE (reference sequence). CDR3 nucleotide sequence: TGTGCCAGCAGCTTGGACGGCAGCGGGTATCACAATGAGCAGTTCTTC. Translated, it gives CASSLDGSGYHNEQFF.

This clone was counted between two and nine times. This rearrangement joins TRBV29-1 to TRBJ1-4; tentative D call: TRBD1 (6 bases). V shed 3 bases and J shed 6 bases, with 8 bases lying between them. Germline V gene data show CDR1 as SQVTM and CDR2 as ANQGSEA. CDR3 length: 12 amino acids. For the CDR3, the DNA is TGCAGCGTTGAGGGACAATATGAAAAACTGTTTTTT. Translated, it gives CSVEGQYEKLFF.

The chain has TRBV19 and TRBJ1-2; D is undetermined. Trimming removed 1 base from V and 4 bases from J, with 7 bases in between. The CDR3 contains 13 residues. CDR1 and CDR2 from the germline V gene are LNHDA and SQIVND (reference sequence). Here the CDR3 DNA reads TGTGCCAGTAGTATAGGCGCCAGCTATGGCTACACCTTC. Translation: CASSIGASYGYTF. The full variable domain, completed using reference TRBV19 and TRBJ1-2, is DGGITQSPKYLFRKEGQNVTLSCEQNLNHDAMYWYRQDPGQGLRLIYYSQIVNDFQKGDIAEGYSVSREKKESFPLTVTSAQKNPTAFYLCASSIGASYGYTFGSGTRLTVV.

This chain uses TRBV5-6 with TRBJ2-1, with TRBD2 matching 14 bases. V shed 0 bases and J 9 bases; nucleotides not matched to a gene: 5. Germline V gene data show CDR1 as SGHDT and CDR2 as YYEEEE. This CDR3 comprises 16 residues. The CDR3 DNA follows: TGTGCCAGCAGCTTGGGACTAGCGGGAGGGCGGGGTGAGCAGTTCTTC. Translated, it gives CASSLGLAGGRGEQFF.